The rows below give T cell receptor beta chains drawn from one sample of a study of CD8 T cells in Susac syndrome. TCRdb recomputed calls from the immunoSEQ multiplex PCR reads with MiXCR, one row per CDR3 protein. Here the sample spans 70,000 or so distinct CDR3 sequences, around 95% being singletons. Material for sequencing was CD8+ T cells from PBMCs. The receptors here all came from a human donor in good health. CDR3s include the opening cysteine and the closing phenylalanine or tryptophan. Each record gives: D gene, clone size, J gene, V gene, CDR3 DNA, CDR3 protein. D genes are given only for firm matches. Clone size is given for some rows only: seen once, a few or many times, or a class if the clone is expanded.

D gene: NA; clone size: NA; J gene: TRBJ1-2; V gene: TRBV30; CDR3 DNA: TGTGCCTGGAGTGGGCAGGGCTATGGCTACACCTTC; CDR3 protein: CAWSGQGYGYTF
D gene: NA; clone size: NA; J gene: TRBJ1-2; V gene: TRBV29-1; CDR3 DNA: TGCAGCGGGGTAGGGGGAGGCGACTATGGCTACACCTTC; CDR3 protein: CSGVGGGDYGYTF
D gene: NA; clone size: NA; J gene: TRBJ1-2; V gene: TRBV13; CDR3 DNA: TGTGCCAGCAGCTCCGGGCCCCCCCGGGGCTACACCTTC; CDR3 protein: CASSSGPPRGYTF
D gene: TRBD1; clone size: NA; J gene: TRBJ2-2; V gene: TRBV5-1; CDR3 DNA: TGCGCCAGCTGGGCACAGGGGGGCACCGGGGAGCTGTTTTTT; CDR3 protein: CASWAQGGTGELFF
D gene: NA; clone size: few; J gene: TRBJ2-1; V gene: TRBV6-2/TRBV6-3; CDR3 DNA: TGTGCCAGCAACATAGGCGGGCCTGATGAGCAGTTCTTC; CDR3 protein: CASNIGGPDEQFF
D gene: TRBD1; clone size: NA; J gene: TRBJ1-1; V gene: TRBV3-1; CDR3 DNA: TGTGCCAGCAGCCTTCGAGCAGGGGGGTCCGTGAACACTGAAGCTTTCTTT; CDR3 protein: CASSLRAGGSVNTEAFF
D gene: NA; clone size: NA; J gene: TRBJ1-6; V gene: TRBV28; CDR3 DNA: TGTGCCAGCAGACGAGCAGACAGGATATATAATTCACCCCTCCACTTT; CDR3 protein: CASRRADRIYNSPLHF
D gene: NA; clone size: NA; J gene: TRBJ2-5; V gene: TRBV7-9; CDR3 DNA: TGTGCCAGCAGCCCCCGGGACCTTCACCAAGAGACCCAGTACTTC; CDR3 protein: CASSPRDLHQETQYF
D gene: TRBD1; clone size: once; J gene: TRBJ1-1; V gene: TRBV7-9; CDR3 DNA: TGTGCCAGCAGCTTAGCTCCGGGACAGGGTGAAGCTTTCTTT; CDR3 protein: CASSLAPGQGEAFF
D gene: NA; clone size: NA; J gene: TRBJ2-6; V gene: TRBV5-1; CDR3 DNA: TGCGCCAGCAGCCTCGGACACTCTGGGGCCAACGTCCTGACTTTC; CDR3 protein: CASSLGHSGANVLTF
D gene: TRBD1; clone size: NA; J gene: TRBJ2-5; V gene: TRBV7-9; CDR3 DNA: TGTGCCAGCAGCCCTACGGCGGGACAGGGCCAAGAGACCCAGTACTTC; CDR3 protein: CASSPTAGQGQETQYF
D gene: NA; clone size: NA; J gene: TRBJ2-1; V gene: TRBV5-6; CDR3 DNA: TGTGCCAGCAGCTTTTTCGCTGAGCAGTTCTTC; CDR3 protein: CASSFFAEQFF
D gene: NA; clone size: NA; J gene: TRBJ1-6; V gene: TRBV27; CDR3 DNA: TGTGCCAGCAGTATAGGGTATAATTCACCCCTCCACTTT; CDR3 protein: CASSIGYNSPLHF
D gene: NA; clone size: NA; J gene: TRBJ1-2; V gene: TRBV24-1; CDR3 DNA: TGTGCCACCAGTGATTTCGGAGGCTACACCTTC; CDR3 protein: CATSDFGGYTF
D gene: TRBD1; clone size: NA; J gene: TRBJ1-2; V gene: TRBV29-1; CDR3 DNA: TGCAGCGTTGATATCAATTCCAGGGGGAGTGATGGCTACACCTTC; CDR3 protein: CSVDINSRGSDGYTF
D gene: NA; clone size: NA; J gene: TRBJ1-6; V gene: TRBV7-9; CDR3 DNA: TGTGCCAGCAGCTTAGCGTTCGGGGACTTCCTTTATAATTCACCCCTCCACTTT; CDR3 protein: CASSLAFGDFLYNSPLHF
D gene: NA; clone size: NA; J gene: TRBJ1-1; V gene: TRBV5-6; CDR3 DNA: TGTGCCAGCAGCTTGGTGGAGGCTACTGAAGCTTTCTTT; CDR3 protein: CASSLVEATEAFF
D gene: NA; clone size: NA; J gene: TRBJ2-7; V gene: TRBV29-1; CDR3 DNA: TGCAGCGTTGAAGGGGGCAGGGCTAACGAGCAGTACTTC; CDR3 protein: CSVEGGRANEQYF
D gene: TRBD1; clone size: NA; J gene: TRBJ1-6; V gene: TRBV3-1; CDR3 DNA: TGTGCCAGCAGCCAGAGGACAGGGTTGACACCCCTCCACTTT; CDR3 protein: CASSQRTGLTPLHF
D gene: NA; clone size: once; J gene: TRBJ1-1; V gene: TRBV4-1; CDR3 DNA: TGCGCCAGCAGCCCGGGAGGCGGGATGAACACTGAAGCTTTCTTT; CDR3 protein: CASSPGGGMNTEAFF
D gene: TRBD2; clone size: NA; J gene: TRBJ2-3; V gene: TRBV6-2/TRBV6-3; CDR3 DNA: TGTGCCAGCAGTCCCCTCTTCCAGCTAGCGGGGGGCCTGATTGCGCAGTATTTT; CDR3 protein: CASSPLFQLAGGLIAQYF
D gene: NA; clone size: NA; J gene: TRBJ2-7; V gene: TRBV27; CDR3 DNA: TGTGCCAGCAGTTTATCGGTTCCTAGTTCCCCCTACGAGCAGTACTTC; CDR3 protein: CASSLSVPSSPYEQYF
D gene: NA; clone size: NA; J gene: TRBJ1-2; V gene: TRBV5-1; CDR3 DNA: TGCGCCAGCAGCTTGTTACGGGAAGGGGGCTACACCTTC; CDR3 protein: CASSLLREGGYTF
D gene: NA; clone size: NA; J gene: TRBJ2-7; V gene: TRBV11-2; CDR3 DNA: TGTGCCAGCAGCTTAGATCGGGGTCGTTACGAGCAGTACTTC; CDR3 protein: CASSLDRGRYEQYF
D gene: NA; clone size: NA; J gene: TRBJ2-1; V gene: TRBV29-1; CDR3 DNA: TGCAGCGTTGAAGATAATCCAGCCAATAGCTCCTACAATGAGCAGTTCTTC; CDR3 protein: CSVEDNPANSSYNEQFF
D gene: TRBD1; clone size: NA; J gene: TRBJ1-3; V gene: TRBV3-1; CDR3 DNA: TGTGCCAGCAGCCCGTGGCAGGGGGCCTCTGGAAACACCATATATTTT; CDR3 protein: CASSPWQGASGNTIYF
D gene: TRBD1; clone size: NA; J gene: TRBJ2-7; V gene: TRBV28; CDR3 DNA: TGTGCCAGCAGTTTAGGCTGGGACAGAGAGTACGAGCAGTACTTC; CDR3 protein: CASSLGWDREYEQYF
D gene: TRBD2; clone size: NA; J gene: TRBJ2-1; V gene: TRBV7-8; CDR3 DNA: TGTGCCAGCAGCCCCAGCGGGGTCCACAATGAGCAGTTCTTC; CDR3 protein: CASSPSGVHNEQFF
D gene: NA; clone size: NA; J gene: TRBJ2-5; V gene: TRBV6-5; CDR3 DNA: TGTGCCAGCAGTGCGTTAGGAGACTACCAAGAGACCCAGTACTTC; CDR3 protein: CASSALGDYQETQYF
D gene: NA; clone size: NA; J gene: TRBJ1-5; V gene: TRBV12-3/TRBV12-4; CDR3 DNA: TGTGCCAGCAGTTCCGGGAATTTGGGGGATCAGCCCCAGCATTTT; CDR3 protein: CASSSGNLGDQPQHF
D gene: NA; clone size: few; J gene: TRBJ2-5; V gene: TRBV7-3; CDR3 DNA: TGTGCCAGCAGCTCGACCCAGGGAAAGATCCAGTACTTC; CDR3 protein: CASSSTQGKIQYF
D gene: NA; clone size: NA; J gene: TRBJ2-3; V gene: TRBV7-3; CDR3 DNA: TGTGCCAGCAGCTCCGTTAGCACAGATACGCAGTATTTT; CDR3 protein: CASSSVSTDTQYF
D gene: NA; clone size: NA; J gene: TRBJ1-2; V gene: TRBV24-1; CDR3 DNA: TGTGCCACCAGGGACGAACTCTATGGCTACACCTTC; CDR3 protein: CATRDELYGYTF
D gene: NA; clone size: NA; J gene: TRBJ1-5; V gene: TRBV28; CDR3 DNA: TGTGCCAGCATCCCTGCCGGGACAACCAGCAATCAGCCCCAGCATTTT; CDR3 protein: CASIPAGTTSNQPQHF
D gene: NA; clone size: NA; J gene: TRBJ2-2; V gene: TRBV15; CDR3 DNA: TGTGCCACCACCCAGGGCGGGGAGCTGTTTTTT; CDR3 protein: CATTQGGELFF
D gene: NA; clone size: NA; J gene: TRBJ1-1; V gene: TRBV23-1; CDR3 DNA: TGCGCCAGCAGTTATAGGGCGGAACGAATGAACACTGAAGCTTTCTTT; CDR3 protein: CASSYRAERMNTEAFF
D gene: TRBD1; clone size: NA; J gene: TRBJ1-4; V gene: TRBV2; CDR3 DNA: TGTGCCAGCGTTCGACAGGGATGGGGTGAAAAACTGTTTTTT; CDR3 protein: CASVRQGWGEKLFF
D gene: NA; clone size: once; J gene: TRBJ2-4; V gene: TRBV4-2; CDR3 DNA: TGTGCCAGCAGCCAAGATTCAATAAATCGAGCCAAAAACATTCAGTACTTC; CDR3 protein: CASSQDSINRAKNIQYF
D gene: NA; clone size: once; J gene: TRBJ2-2; V gene: TRBV20-1; CDR3 DNA: TGCAGTGCTAGAGACGGACGGCAGGGTCTCACCGGGGAGCTGTTTTTT; CDR3 protein: CSARDGRQGLTGELFF
D gene: NA; clone size: NA; J gene: TRBJ1-5; V gene: TRBV7-9; CDR3 DNA: TGTGCCAGCAGCTTTGCGGGGGAGAGTCAGCCCCAGCATTTT; CDR3 protein: CASSFAGESQPQHF
D gene: TRBD1; clone size: NA; J gene: TRBJ1-1; V gene: TRBV28; CDR3 DNA: TGTGCCAGCAGTTTGACAGGGGTATTGGGCACTGAAGCTTTCTTT; CDR3 protein: CASSLTGVLGTEAFF
D gene: NA; clone size: NA; J gene: TRBJ2-1; V gene: TRBV6-2/TRBV6-3; CDR3 DNA: TGTGCCAGCAGTCCCCGAGGAAGGGCCGAGCAGTTCTTC; CDR3 protein: CASSPRGRAEQFF
D gene: NA; clone size: NA; J gene: TRBJ1-5; V gene: TRBV7-9; CDR3 DNA: TGTGCCAGCAGCCCCCAGGATCAGCCCCAGCATTTT; CDR3 protein: CASSPQDQPQHF
D gene: NA; clone size: NA; J gene: TRBJ2-1; V gene: TRBV4-1; CDR3 DNA: TGCGCCAGCAGCCACGAGGGGGAGTTCACCTACAATGAGCAGTTCTTC; CDR3 protein: CASSHEGEFTYNEQFF
D gene: NA; clone size: NA; J gene: TRBJ1-6; V gene: TRBV3-1; CDR3 DNA: TGTGCCAGCAGCCCCCAAGCGGGACCGACCCTCCACTTT; CDR3 protein: CASSPQAGPTLHF
D gene: NA; clone size: NA; J gene: TRBJ2-2; V gene: TRBV9; CDR3 DNA: TGTGCCAGCAGCGTTGTGCCGGGGGAGCTGTTTTTT; CDR3 protein: CASSVVPGELFF
D gene: NA; clone size: NA; J gene: TRBJ1-1; V gene: TRBV6-2/TRBV6-3; CDR3 DNA: TGTGCCGGCAGCGCGGCGAACACTGAAGCTTTCTTT; CDR3 protein: CAGSAANTEAFF
D gene: NA; clone size: NA; J gene: TRBJ1-5; V gene: TRBV19; CDR3 DNA: TGTGCCAGTAGCTACCAAAGTGGACAGCCCCAGCATTTT; CDR3 protein: CASSYQSGQPQHF
D gene: NA; clone size: NA; J gene: TRBJ2-1; V gene: TRBV12-3/TRBV12-4; CDR3 DNA: TGTGCCAGCAGTTCTCTGCCGTTGCAGTTCTTC; CDR3 protein: CASSSLPLQFF
D gene: NA; clone size: NA; J gene: TRBJ1-5; V gene: TRBV6-1; CDR3 DNA: TGTGCCAGCAGTGAAGGGGACATCTATAGCAATCAGCCCCAGCATTTT; CDR3 protein: CASSEGDIYSNQPQHF
D gene: NA; clone size: NA; J gene: TRBJ1-1; V gene: TRBV7-9; CDR3 DNA: TGTGCCAGCAGCTGGACCGCTGAAGCTTTCTTT; CDR3 protein: CASSWTAEAFF
D gene: TRBD1; clone size: NA; J gene: TRBJ1-6; V gene: TRBV6-5; CDR3 DNA: TGTGCCAGCAGTTTGACAGGGACCTCCTATAATTCACCCCTCCACTTT; CDR3 protein: CASSLTGTSYNSPLHF
D gene: TRBD2; clone size: NA; J gene: TRBJ2-5; V gene: TRBV9; CDR3 DNA: TGTGCCAGCAGCGTAGGAGCTAGCGGGGGGGCGAGAGAGACCCAGTACTTC; CDR3 protein: CASSVGASGGARETQYF
D gene: NA; clone size: NA; J gene: TRBJ2-3; V gene: TRBV9; CDR3 DNA: TGTGCCAGCAGCACAGACTACACAGATACGCAGTATTTT; CDR3 protein: CASSTDYTDTQYF
D gene: TRBD2; clone size: NA; J gene: TRBJ2-1; V gene: TRBV11-2; CDR3 DNA: TGTGCCAGCAGCCTAGTGGTTTTGGGGGAGGGCAATGAGCAGTTCTTC; CDR3 protein: CASSLVVLGEGNEQFF
D gene: NA; clone size: NA; J gene: TRBJ2-5; V gene: TRBV7-3; CDR3 DNA: TGTGCCAGCAGCCCCACTGGGGGGCAGGCAGAGACCCAGTACTTC; CDR3 protein: CASSPTGGQAETQYF
D gene: NA; clone size: NA; J gene: TRBJ2-7; V gene: TRBV25-1; CDR3 DNA: TGTGCCAGCAGTGACTTAACAGGGATGGAGCAGTACTTC; CDR3 protein: CASSDLTGMEQYF